A single sample is the source of the 32 T cell receptor beta chains below, sequenced in a study of response to subunit inactivated influenza vaccine. TCRdb called the RT-PCR reads again in MiXCR, with one record for every CDR3 protein. The table includes hundreds of thousands of distinct CDR3 sequences, around 14% detected once. The sequences come from PBMCs from blood, collected roughly 12 days after vaccination. Every receptor here comes from a man aged 45-65 years who received an inactivated influenza vaccine.

The chain combines TRBV6-5 with TRBJ2-5; TRBD1 is a possible D gene (5 bases). The germline gives CDR1 MNHEY, CDR2 SVGAGI. V lost 6 bases and J lost 9, with 14 bases in between. This CDR3 has 12 amino acids. The CDR3 region is CASSREEGAQYF. CDR3 in DNA: TGTGCCAGCAGCCGCGAGGAAGGGGCCCAGTACTTC.

This clonotype was observed a handful of times. This chain links TRBV12-3 or TRBV12-4 with TRBJ1-2; 9 nucleotides agree with TRBD1. J lost 6 bases, V lost 7 bases, and 6 bases had no gene match. This CDR3 is 13 amino acids long. CDR3 loop: CASTQQGANGYTF. In nucleotides, the CDR3 is TGTGCCAGCACCCAACAGGGGGCGAATGGCTACACCTTC.

The J gene is TRBJ2-5, the V gene TRBV20-1; TRBD2 matches 12 bases. V lost 5 bases and J lost 9; bases outside the gene matches: 7. Germline lookup yields CDR1 DFQATT and CDR2 SNEGSKA (reference sequence). This CDR3 is built from 13 residues. CDR3 in DNA: TGCAGTGCTGGGGGTCTAGCGGGAGGGCCCCAGTACTTC. Translated: CSAGGLAGGPQYF.

This clonotype showed up many times. This sequence joins TRBV9 and TRBJ2-3; weak D call: TRBD2 (5 bases). This CDR3 spans 14 amino acids. Per germline, CDR1 SGDLS and CDR2 YYNGEE. Trimming took off 0 bases at V and 1 base at J, with 6 bases between the two ends. This chain's CDR3 is CASSVEGGTDTQYF. DNA for the CDR3: TGTGCCAGCAGCGTAGAGGGAGGCACAGATACGCAGTATTTT.

The rearrangement joins TRBV4-1 to TRBJ2-1; 8 bases line up with TRBD2. The CDR3 runs 14 residues. Trimming at V came to 0 bases and at J to 11 bases, leaving 6 bases not matched to a gene. Germline CDR1 is MGHRA and CDR2 is YSYEKL. Here the CDR3 DNA reads TGCGCCAGCAGCCAAGATACTAGCGGAGCCCAGCAGTTCTTC. Its protein is CASSQDTSGAQQFF.

This clonotype came up a few times. The chain links TRBV5-1 to TRBJ2-7; D may be TRBD1 or TRBD2 (5 bases each). There are 16 residues in the CDR3. Per germline, CDR1 SGHRS and CDR2 YFSETQ. The V and J ends lost 0 bases and 5 bases respectively, with 18 bases between them. The CDR3 DNA reads as TGCGCCAGCAGCTTGGAATCGGGACCGGCTCGAAACGAGCAGTACTTC. The encoded protein is CASSLESGPARNEQYF.

In this sample, this clonotype turned up a few times. This CDR3 reads CASSFRFNTDTQYF. CDR3 nucleotides: TGCGCCAGCAGCTTTCGTTTTAACACAGATACGCAGTATTTT. The genes are TRBV5-1 and TRBJ2-3; D is unresolved. V was cut by 2 bases and J by 2 bases, with 9 bases left in between. CDR3 length: 14 residues. The germline V gene has CDR1 SGHRS and CDR2 YFSETQ.

This clonotype was observed at least ten times. The V gene is TRBV20-1, the J gene TRBJ2-3; the match to TRBD1 covers 8 bases. CDR1 is DFQATT and CDR2 is SNEGSKA in the germline V gene (reference sequence). With 6 bases clipped from V and 1 base from J, the junction kept 12 bases outside the gene matches. This CDR3 has 16 amino acids. The CDR3 is CSAHPLTGVRTDTQYF. CDR3 DNA: TGCAGTGCCCACCCCCTGACAGGGGTACGCACAGATACGCAGTATTTT.

The V and J genes are TRBV4-2 and TRBJ1-1, with a tentative D call TRBD1 (5 bases). This CDR3 region has 20 residues. The V end lost 0 bases, the J end lost 0 bases, and 23 bases lay between the germline ends. CDR1 LGHNA and CDR2 YNFKEQ come from the germline V gene. CDR3 sequence reads: CASSQDIPIGGPSMNTEAFF. The CDR3, as DNA: TGTGCCAGCAGCCAAGATATCCCGATTGGGGGACCTTCCATGAACACTGAAGCTTTCTTT.

This clonotype was detected a few times. The V gene is TRBV20-1, the J gene TRBJ2-1, with 7 bases aligning to TRBD2. CDR1 DFQATT and CDR2 SNEGSKA come from the germline V gene (reference sequence). Trimming cost V 3 bases and J 6 bases; bases outside gene matches: 14. The CDR3 is made up of 16 amino acids. The CDR3 sequence: CSASRGRALRGNEQFF. CDR3 nucleotide sequence: TGCAGTGCTAGTCGGGGGAGGGCCCTCCGGGGCAATGAGCAGTTCTTC.

This clonotype was observed many times. The chain has TRBV10-3 and TRBJ2-7; TRBD1 matches 9 bases. The germline gives CDR1 ENHRY, CDR2 SYGVKD. The CDR3 is 14 amino acids. V shed 6 bases and J 1 base; nucleotides not matched to a gene: 4. In nucleotides, the CDR3 is TGTGCCATCAGGGGACAGGGTGGTTCCTACGAGCAGTACTTC. The encoded protein is CAIRGQGGSYEQYF.

This clonotype was seen once. The chain's CDR3 is CASSRQPYEQYF. As DNA, the CDR3 is TGTGCCAGCAGTAGACAGCCATACGAGCAGTACTTC. This chain connects TRBV2 to TRBJ2-7; tentatively, D is TRBD1 (5 bases). Germline-derived CDR1 and CDR2 are SNHLY and FYNNEI. CDR3 length: 12 residues. V lost 5 bases and J lost 4, with 9 bases in between.

The V and J genes are TRBV12-3 or TRBV12-4 and TRBJ2-5; unclear D gene. There are 13 residues in the CDR3. Trimming took off 6 bases at V and 8 bases at J, with 16 bases between the two ends. CDR3 in DNA: TGTGCCAGCAGAAAAGACTCGCAGTTTACCCAGTACTTC. This codes for CASRKDSQFTQYF.

In this sample, this clonotype turned up a few times. CDR3 sequence: CASSLKRDATDTQYF. Written as DNA, the CDR3 is TGCGCCAGCAGTTTGAAGCGGGATGCCACAGATACGCAGTATTTT. The rearrangement links TRBV5-1 to TRBJ2-3; TRBD2 matches at 7 bases. In germline, CDR1 is SGHRS, CDR2 YFSETQ. The trim removed 5 bases at V and 2 bases at J, leaving 8 bases unmatched. The CDR3 has 15 residues.

This clonotype showed up many times. The chain uses TRBV11-2 and TRBJ2-7; 13 bases line up with TRBD2. CDR3 size: 15 residues. The germline V gene encodes CDR1 SGHAT and CDR2 FQNNGV. J lost 6 bases, V lost 5 bases, and 7 bases had no gene match. The CDR3 loop reads CASSPTSGGGTEQYF. The CDR3 region has the DNA TGTGCCAGCAGCCCAACTAGCGGGGGGGGCACCGAGCAGTACTTC.

Only a few counts were recorded for this clonotype. V gene TRBV7-2 combines with J gene TRBJ2-7, with TRBD1 matching over 8 bases. The length of the CDR3 is 15 residues. Germline loops: CDR1 SGHTA, CDR2 FQGNSA. J was trimmed by 3 bases and V by 5 bases; bases with no gene match: 9. Written as DNA, the CDR3 is TGTGCCAGCAGCCGATATGGACAGGGTAACTACGAGCAGTACTTC. This encodes CASSRYGQGNYEQYF.

The V call is TRBV19, the J call TRBJ2-3; 8 bases map to TRBD2. Trimming removed 8 bases from V and 2 bases from J; junction bases left unmatched: 9. Germline CDR1 LNHDA, CDR2 SQIVND (reference sequence). CDR3 size: 15 residues. Here the CDR3 reads CASSEAGDYTDTQYF. CDR3 DNA sequence: TGTGCCAGTTCTGAAGCGGGAGATTACACAGATACGCAGTATTTT.

V is TRBV28 and J is TRBJ2-5; TRBD2 matches 7 bases. CDR1 MDHEN and CDR2 SYDVKM come from the germline V gene. There are 19 residues in the CDR3. J gave up 4 bases and V 7 bases, and 24 bases lay outside the gene matches. The CDR3 loop reads CASTSPSPKGGRVRETQYF. The CDR3 DNA reads TGTGCCAGCACCTCACCCTCCCCCAAGGGAGGGAGGGTCAGAGAGACCCAGTACTTC. Based on the CDR3 plus reference TRBV28 and TRBJ2-5, the full variable domain is DVKVTQSSRYLVKRTGEKVFLECVQDMDHENMFWYRQDPGLGLRLIYFSYDVKMKEKGDIPEGYSVSREKKERFSLILESASTNQTSMYLCASTSPSPKGGRVRETQYFGPGTRLLVL.

The sample holds many counts of this clonotype. This rearrangement joins TRBV12-3 or TRBV12-4 to TRBJ2-7; D is possibly TRBD2 (6 bases). The CDR3 extends over 12 amino acids. V dropped 2 bases and J dropped 5 bases, with 7 bases sitting between them. The CDR3 here is CASSLRRDEQYF. In DNA, the CDR3 is TGTGCCAGCAGTTTAAGGAGGGACGAGCAGTACTTC.

This clonotype came up a few times. The V and J genes are TRBV20-1 and TRBJ2-7; the D call may be TRBD1 or TRBD2 (6 bases each). CDR1 is DFQATT, CDR2 SNEGSKA, per germline (reference sequence). Trimming stripped 0 bases from V and 0 bases from J, with 15 bases between. This CDR3 is built from 16 residues. The CDR3, as DNA: TGCAGTGCTAGAGACCCGGGGGCGGACAGCTCCTACGAGCAGTACTTC. The encoded protein is CSARDPGADSSYEQYF.

CDR3 protein: CASSLRSDGYEQYF. The CDR3 DNA sequence: TGCGCCAGCAGCTTGCGGTCAGACGGATACGAGCAGTACTTC. The chain links TRBV5-1 to TRBJ2-7; D ambiguous. The CDR3 is 14 residues long. The V gene lost 1 base and the J gene lost 4 bases, with 12 bases spanning the gap. Germline values: CDR1 SGHRS, CDR2 YFSETQ.

In its sample, this clonotype was seen a few times. V and J are TRBV11-2 and TRBJ1-1, with D maybe TRBD1 (5 bases). Trimming removed 0 bases from V and 7 bases from J, with 9 bases in between. Per the germline V gene, CDR1 is SGHAT and CDR2 is FQNNGV. The CDR3 is 13 amino acids. CDR3 amino acids: CASSLDRQGEAFF. The CDR3 coding sequence is TGTGCCAGCAGCTTAGATCGTCAGGGTGAAGCTTTCTTT. Looking up the rest from reference TRBV11-2 and TRBJ1-1 gives the full variable domain: EAGVAQSPRYKIIEKRQSVAFWCNPISGHATLYWYQQILGQGPKLLIQFQNNGVVDDSQLPKDRFSAERLKGVDSTLKIQPAKLEDSAVYLCASSLDRQGEAFFGQGTRLTVV.

This clonotype was observed a few times. The genes are TRBV30 and TRBJ2-1; 10 bases are a match to TRBD2. J gave up 6 bases and V 3 bases, and 2 bases lay outside the gene matches. This CDR3 contains 13 residues. Germline CDR1 is GTSNPN and CDR2 is SVGIG (reference sequence). CDR3 in amino acids: CAWRASGSNEQFF. DNA for the CDR3: TGTGCCTGGAGGGCTAGCGGGAGCAATGAGCAGTTCTTC.

Ten or more counts support this clonotype. This sequence joins TRBV10-3 and TRBJ2-2; D is unresolved. The V end was cut by 6 bases, the J end by 3 bases, with 5 bases between. Germline CDR1 and CDR2: ENHRY and SYGVKD. There are 12 residues in the CDR3. The CDR3 region has the DNA TGTGCCATCAGCCGGGACACCGGGGAGCTGTTTTTT. Amino acid sequence: CAISRDTGELFF.

This clonotype was counted ten times or more. The chain is built from TRBV5-1 and TRBJ2-4; TRBD1 might be the D (6 bases). Per the germline V gene, CDR1 is SGHRS and CDR2 is YFSETQ. This CDR3 has 15 amino acids. The germline V and J ends were trimmed by 0 bases and 3 bases, with 10 bases remaining between them. The CDR3: CASSLVTGNKNIQYF. In DNA, the CDR3 is TGCGCCAGCAGCTTGGTGACAGGCAACAAAAACATTCAGTACTTC. Filled out from reference TRBV5-1 and TRBJ2-4, the complete variable domain reads KAGVTQTPRYLIKTRGQQVTLSCSPISGHRSVSWYQQTPGQGLQFLFEYFSETQRNKGNFPGRFSGRQFSNSRSEMNVSTLELGDSALYLCASSLVTGNKNIQYFGAGTRLSVL.

This rearrangement joins TRBV12-3 or TRBV12-4 to TRBJ1-6; 7 bases align to TRBD1. This CDR3 is 14 amino acids long. Unmatched junction bases numbered 4, after V lost 4 bases and J lost 7 bases. The CDR3 is CASSYGTVNSPLHF. In DNA, the CDR3 is TGTGCCAGCAGTTACGGGACAGTGAATTCACCCCTCCACTTT.

The sample holds many counts of this clonotype. The V call is TRBV12-3 or TRBV12-4, the J call TRBJ2-2; TRBD1 might be the D (6 bases). The V end lost 8 bases, the J end lost 1 base, and 11 bases lay between the germline ends. The length of the CDR3 is 14 residues. The CDR3 DNA is TGTGCCAGCGGATTGACAGGGAACACCGGGGAGCTGTTTTTT. As protein: CASGLTGNTGELFF.

The chain employs TRBV4-3 and TRBJ2-7, with 10 positions matching TRBD2. Germline CDR1 is LGHNA and CDR2 is YSLEER. V gave up 0 bases and J gave up 3 bases; unmatched junction bases: 5. CDR3 length: 16 amino acids. The CDR3 DNA reads TGCGCCAGCAGCCAAGAATGGTCTAGCGGGGGCTACGAGCAGTACTTC. Amino acid sequence: CASSQEWSSGGYEQYF.

This chain uses TRBV25-1 with TRBJ2-3; D gene ambiguous. This CDR3 comprises 16 residues. Germline CDR1 and CDR2: MGHDK and SYGVNS. The V end lost 3 bases, the J end lost 3 bases, and 16 bases lay between the germline ends. The CDR3 nucleotides read TGTGCCAGCAGTGACCCGACCGGGCACGGGACAGATACGCAGTATTTT. This translates into CASSDPTGHGTDTQYF.

The chain employs TRBV9 and TRBJ2-7, with D perhaps TRBD1 (6 bases). The germline CDR1 and CDR2 sequences are SGDLS and YYNGEE. The CDR3 is 14 residues long. V was pared by 3 bases and J by 3 bases, with 13 bases between. CDR3 DNA: TGTGCCAGCAGCGGGGGCCGGGACAACTACGAGCAGTACTTC. This codes for CASSGGRDNYEQYF. Looking up the rest from reference TRBV9 and TRBJ2-7 gives the full variable domain: DSGVTQTPKHLITATGQRVTLRCSPRSGDLSVYWYQQSLDQGLQFLIQYYNGEERAKGNILERFSAQQFPDLHSELNLSSLELGDSALYFCASSGGRDNYEQYFGPGTRLTVT.

This clonotype was observed a single time. This chain links TRBV7-2 with TRBJ2-5, with D maybe TRBD2 (5 bases). Germline V lookup: CDR1 SGHTA, CDR2 FQGNSA. This CDR3 has 15 residues. V dropped 4 bases and J dropped 1 base, with 13 bases sitting between them. CDR3 in DNA: TGTGCCAGCAGCTCAGGCGGGTGGTTCCAAGAGACCCAGTACTTC. It specifies CASSSGGWFQETQYF.

This clonotype was seen a handful of times. This sequence joins TRBV20-1 and TRBJ2-3; D is possibly TRBD2 (5 bases). This CDR3 has 14 residues. The V and J ends lost 3 bases and 4 bases respectively, with 14 bases between them. CDR1 is DFQATT, CDR2 SNEGSKA, per germline (reference sequence). The CDR3 DNA reads TGCAGTGCTAGGGCGGGTTACGTCCCAGATACGCAGTATTTT. It specifies CSARAGYVPDTQYF.